The 7 T cell receptor beta chains below all came from one sample that was sequenced in a study of graft-versus-host responses after intestinal transplantation (dated by TCRdb to the early 2020s). The method behind the library was the immunoSEQ multiplex PCR assay. TCRdb obtained this table from immuneACCESS and retained in-frame rearrangements with V and J assigned. These tables miss some clones; where compared with another copy, unresolved V genes account for less than half of the shortfall, and the remainder is unexplained. This sample gives nearly 20,000 clones in total; more than 75% of them show up just once. Just under 9.5% of the sample goes to the ten largest clones. The sample consisted of PBMCs, taken around 230 days after intestinal transplant. The receptor set was obtained from a human patient who received an intestinal transplant, so some T cells may come from the graft donor.

The chain is built from TRBV2 and TRBJ1-6; D uncertain. Germline lookup yields CDR1 SNHLY and CDR2 FYNNEI. The CDR3 sequence is 12 residues long. The ends were cut back, 1 base at V and 10 bases at J, with 5 bases in the middle. CDR3 in DNA: TGTGCCAGCAGTGAAGAGTTCTCACCCCTCCACTTT. Translated, it gives CASSEEFSPLHF.

The chain combines TRBV7-4 with TRBJ1-1; a possible D gene is TRBD1 (6 bases). Germline V gene sequence: CDR1 SGHVT, CDR2 SQSDAQ. The length of the CDR3 is 14 residues. V dropped 4 bases and J dropped 1 base, with 10 bases sitting between them. CDR3 sequence: CASSSFRGNTEAFF. DNA of the CDR3: TGTGCCAGCAGCTCTTTCAGGGGGAACACTGAAGCTTTCTTT. Drawing the rest from reference TRBV7-4 and TRBJ1-1, the complete variable domain is GAGVSQSPRYKVAKRGRDVALRCDSISGHVTLYWYRQTLGQGSEVLTYSQSDAQRDKSGRPSGRFSAERPERSVSTLKIQRTEQGDSAVYLCASSSFRGNTEAFFGQGTRLTVV.

The gene calls are TRBV9 and TRBJ2-1, with D possibly being TRBD1 or TRBD2 (5 bases each). The V gene's germline CDR1 is SGDLS and CDR2 YYNGEE. Trimming cost V 3 bases and J 7 bases, with 11 bases left between them. The CDR3 has 13 amino acids. This CDR3 reads CASSAGRRNEQFF. The CDR3 DNA is TGTGCCAGCAGCGCAGGGAGACGGAATGAGCAGTTCTTC. The variable domain in full, completed from reference TRBV9 and TRBJ2-1, reads DSGVTQTPKHLITATGQRVTLRCSPRSGDLSVYWYQQSLDQGLQFLIQYYNGEERAKGNILERFSAQQFPDLHSELNLSSLELGDSALYFCASSAGRRNEQFFGPGTRLTVL.

V usage is TRBV10-3 and J usage is TRBJ1-1; 7 bases are shared with TRBD1. Losses at the gene ends were 10 bases for V and 4 bases for J; bases not matched to a gene: 3. The germline V gene encodes CDR1 ENHRY and CDR2 SYGVKD. CDR3 size: 11 residues. The CDR3 region is CASRQGTEAFF. CDR3 nucleotides: TGTGCCAGCAGACAGGGCACTGAAGCTTTCTTT.

V usage is TRBV5-6 and J usage is TRBJ2-6; 8 positions match TRBD1. Germline CDR1 SGHDT, CDR2 YYEEEE. The CDR3 extends over 17 amino acids. J gave up 2 bases and V 4 bases, and 8 bases lay outside the gene matches. The CDR3: CASSTDRVWAGANVLTF. Written as DNA, the CDR3 is TGTGCCAGCAGCACGGACAGGGTCTGGGCTGGGGCCAACGTCCTGACTTTC.

This sequence joins TRBV6-1 and TRBJ2-7; tentatively, D is TRBD1 (6 bases). Germline CDR1 is MNHNS and CDR2 is SASEGT. This CDR3 has 14 residues. Trimming cost V 6 bases and J 5 bases, with 17 bases left between them. CDR3 nucleotide sequence: TGTGCCAGCAGATTCGACAGGACCCCCAACGAGCAGTACTTC. Amino acids: CASRFDRTPNEQYF.

CDR3 DNA sequence: TGTGCCAGCAGCCAAGAAAGGGGGGGGGCCTACAATGAGCAGTTCTTC. Its protein is CASSQERGGAYNEQFF. The genes are TRBV4-2 and TRBJ2-1, with D possibly TRBD2 on 7 matching bases. Germline V gene lookup returns CDR1 LGHNA and CDR2 YNFKEQ. Trimming left V 0 bases short and J 2 bases short, with 11 bases between. The CDR3 has 16 residues.